This is a list of T cell receptor beta chains from one sample in a study of beta chain features in type 1 diabetes. The protocol was immunoSEQ multiplex PCR, while the TCRdb copy is restricted to in-frame clones and leaves out a portion. The sample has under 300,000 clones; 20% are singletons. Sequences were obtained from naive CD4+ T cells from blood. The receptors originated from a woman in her thirties or forties with type 1 diabetes. CDR3s include the opening cysteine and the closing phenylalanine or tryptophan. A D gene is named only where the DNA matches it firmly. Part of the rows lack a size; the others show once, few, many or a class for expanded clones.

clone size: few
V gene: TRBV7-9
J gene: TRBJ2-1
D gene: -
CDR3 DNA: TGTGCCAGCAGCTTATTAACAGGAGTCTCCTACAATGAGCAGTTCTTC
CDR3 protein: CASSLLTGVSYNEQFF

clone size: -
V gene: TRBV5-6
J gene: TRBJ2-7
D gene: TRBD1
CDR3 DNA: TGTGCCAGCAGCGCCTACAGGGGCGGCGAGCAGTACTTC
CDR3 protein: CASSAYRGGEQYF

clone size: -
V gene: TRBV18
J gene: TRBJ1-1
D gene: -
CDR3 DNA: TGTGCCAGTCACAGGAGCACTGAAGCTTTCTTT
CDR3 protein: CASHRSTEAFF

clone size: few
V gene: TRBV9
J gene: TRBJ1-5
D gene: TRBD1
CDR3 DNA: TGTGCCAGCAGCGCCGACAGGGCGGGTCAGCCCCAGCATTTT
CDR3 protein: CASSADRAGQPQHF

clone size: few
V gene: TRBV6-5
J gene: TRBJ2-7
D gene: TRBD2
CDR3 DNA: TGTGCCAGCAGTACTAGCGGGGGGTTCCCCTACGAGCAGTACTTC
CDR3 protein: CASSTSGGFPYEQYF

clone size: -
V gene: TRBV9
J gene: TRBJ1-2
D gene: TRBD1
CDR3 DNA: TGTGCCAGCAGCGTAGGACAGGGGATTCTTGGCTACACCTTC
CDR3 protein: CASSVGQGILGYTF

clone size: few
V gene: TRBV11-2
J gene: TRBJ2-1
D gene: TRBD1
CDR3 DNA: TGTGCCAGCAGCTCTAGGACAGGGGGAGGGAATGAGCAGTTCTTC
CDR3 protein: CASSSRTGGGNEQFF

clone size: few
V gene: TRBV5-6
J gene: TRBJ2-1
D gene: TRBD1
CDR3 DNA: TGTGCCAGCAGATTGGGACAGGGGTCCTACAATGAGCAGTTCTTC
CDR3 protein: CASRLGQGSYNEQFF

clone size: few
V gene: TRBV5-1
J gene: TRBJ1-1
D gene: -
CDR3 DNA: TGCGCCAGCAGTGGAGGATGGAACACTGAAGCTTTCTTT
CDR3 protein: CASSGGWNTEAFF

clone size: -
V gene: TRBV4-1
J gene: TRBJ2-4
D gene: TRBD1
CDR3 DNA: TGCGCCAGCAGCCGGCCGGGACAGGGGGTTGGCAAAAACATTCAGTACTTC
CDR3 protein: CASSRPGQGVGKNIQYF

clone size: -
V gene: TRBV5-1
J gene: TRBJ1-1
D gene: -
CDR3 DNA: TGCGCCAGCAGCTTGGCCGTCAGTTTCGTGAACACTGAAGCTTTCTTT
CDR3 protein: CASSLAVSFVNTEAFF

clone size: -
V gene: TRBV11-2
J gene: TRBJ2-1
D gene: -
CDR3 DNA: TGTGCCAGCAGCTTAGTTCGGGAGAACTATGAGCAGTTCTTC
CDR3 protein: CASSLVRENYEQFF

clone size: -
V gene: TRBV28
J gene: TRBJ2-3
D gene: TRBD2
CDR3 DNA: TGTGCCAGCACTTCGACTAGCGCACGCACAGATACGCAGTATTTT
CDR3 protein: CASTSTSARTDTQYF

clone size: few
V gene: TRBV29-1
J gene: TRBJ2-7
D gene: TRBD2
CDR3 DNA: TGCAGCGTTGCCGTTTTCCGGACTAGCGGGAGTGGCGAGCAGTACTTC
CDR3 protein: CSVAVFRTSGSGEQYF

clone size: -
V gene: TRBV28
J gene: TRBJ1-2
D gene: -
CDR3 DNA: TGTGCCAGCACCCAGGGCAGCTATGGCTACACCTTC
CDR3 protein: CASTQGSYGYTF

clone size: -
V gene: TRBV20-1
J gene: TRBJ1-1
D gene: -
CDR3 DNA: TGCAGTGCTAGGTACGACAGGGAAGCTTTCTTT
CDR3 protein: CSARYDREAFF

clone size: -
V gene: TRBV11-1
J gene: TRBJ2-3
D gene: TRBD2
CDR3 DNA: TGTGCCAGCAGCCATTCTAGCGGGAAAGGAGATACGCAGTATTTT
CDR3 protein: CASSHSSGKGDTQYF

clone size: few
V gene: TRBV5-1
J gene: TRBJ2-5
D gene: -
CDR3 DNA: TGCGCCAGCAGCTTTGCTAGCGAGTCCCAAGAGACCCAGTACTTC
CDR3 protein: CASSFASESQETQYF

clone size: few
V gene: TRBV29-1
J gene: TRBJ1-3
D gene: -
CDR3 DNA: TGCAGCGTGGAGGAGGTGGCTGGAAACACCATATATTTT
CDR3 protein: CSVEEVAGNTIYF

clone size: few
V gene: TRBV6-5
J gene: TRBJ2-3
D gene: -
CDR3 DNA: TGTGCCAGCAGTTACCGGGGGACAGATACGCAGTATTTT
CDR3 protein: CASSYRGTDTQYF

clone size: few
V gene: TRBV4-3
J gene: TRBJ1-1
D gene: -
CDR3 DNA: TGCGCCAGCAGCCAAGAGGGGGGAGTTCCCACTGAAGCTTTCTTT
CDR3 protein: CASSQEGGVPTEAFF

clone size: -
V gene: TRBV12-5
J gene: TRBJ1-5
D gene: -
CDR3 DNA: TGTGCTAGTAATGCAGAAAGCAATCAGCCCCAGCATTTT
CDR3 protein: CASNAESNQPQHF

clone size: few
V gene: TRBV27
J gene: TRBJ2-7
D gene: TRBD1
CDR3 DNA: TGTGCCAGCAGTAATCGGGACAGGGCTTCCTACGAGCAGTACTTC
CDR3 protein: CASSNRDRASYEQYF